The source of this TCR beta chain is a study of T-cell memory formation after mild COVID-19. MiXCR was run by TCRdb on the 5' RACE reads, yielding one entry per CDR3 protein. Among hundreds of thousands of distinct CDR3 sequences, roughly 20% were seen once, and the ten largest hold around 12%. This CDR3 contains 15 residues. With 4 bases clipped from V and 3 bases from J, the junction kept 5 bases outside the gene matches. Germline V gene data show CDR1 as SNHLY and CDR2 as FYNNEI. This clonotype was found a few times. The sequenced material came from PBMCs or a T cell subset sorted from them (not recorded which). The rearrangement links TRBV2 to TRBJ2-1, with 8 bases aligning to TRBD2. The clonotype originates from an adult woman who had mild COVID-19 (a few samples of this study predate the infection). Cell type and time point are not known. The CDR3 loop is CASSAGGAGYNEQFF. The CDR3 DNA follows: TGTGCCAGCAGTGCGGGGGGGGCAGGCTACAATGAGCAGTTCTTC.